This passage covers 19 T cell receptor beta chains from one sample sequenced in a study of cytomegalovirus exposure and HLA in healthy donors. Primers included in the PCR were 60 Vbeta and 13 Jbeta primers. TCRdb keeps only in-frame clones here, not all; method: immunoSEQ multiplex PCR. Its listing shows under 200,000 clones. Source material: PBMCs. The receptors stem from a man aged 25 to 45 in good health and CMV-seronegative.

This chain links TRBV14 with TRBJ1-1, with D perhaps TRBD1 (6 bases). V was clipped by 1 base and J by 6 bases, with 12 bases between them. The CDR3 spans 14 residues. From germline, CDR1 is SGHDN and CDR2 FVKESK. CDR3 bases: TGTGCCAGCAGCCAAGTTGGGGCAGGGGCTGAAGCTTTCTTT. Translated, it gives CASSQVGAGAEAFF. Supplemented by reference TRBV14 and TRBJ1-1, the full variable domain reads EAGVTQFPSHSVIEKGQTVTLRCDPISGHDNLYWYRRVMGKEIKFLLHFVKESKQDESGMPNNRFLAERTGGTYSTLKVQPAELEDSGVYFCASSQVGAGAEAFFGQGTRLTVV.

J is TRBJ1-1 and V is TRBV5-1; D not resolved. Germline values: CDR1 SGHRS, CDR2 YFSETQ. The CDR3 contains 11 residues. Trimming removed 4 bases from V and 6 bases from J, with 7 bases in between. In nucleotides, the CDR3 is TGCGCCAGCAGCGGTTCAGCTGAAGCTTTCTTT. It is translated as CASSGSAEAFF.

CDR3 sequence (DNA): TGTGCCAGCAGCGTATTAGGGGGAAACACCGGGGAGCTGTTTTTT. This gives the protein CASSVLGGNTGELFF. This chain connects TRBV9 to TRBJ2-2, with D possibly matching TRBD1 (6 bases). The V end was cut by 1 base, the J end by 2 bases, with 9 bases between. This CDR3 spans 15 amino acids. The V gene's germline CDR1 is SGDLS and CDR2 YYNGEE.

The genes are TRBV7-3 and TRBJ1-2; D might be TRBD1 (6 bases). Trimming shortened V by 8 bases and J by 4 bases, and 17 bases separated the two germline ends. Germline loops: CDR1 SGHTA, CDR2 FQGTGA. The CDR3 contains 14 residues. Here the CDR3 DNA reads TGTGCCAGCGTGGCGGGGGGCCTCCCCTATGGCTACACCTTC. Encoded protein: CASVAGGLPYGYTF.

The V call is TRBV29-1, the J call TRBJ1-1; D possibly corresponds to TRBD1 (5 bases). Germline lookup yields CDR1 SQVTM and CDR2 ANQGSEA. This CDR3 is 14 amino acids long. Trimming pared 7 bases from V and 4 bases from J, leaving 19 bases between. The CDR3 bases are TGCAGCGGGAGTCTTTTGACAGTAGGCACTGAAGCTTTCTTT. Protein: CSGSLLTVGTEAFF.

For the CDR3, the DNA is TGTGCCAGTAGTATAACGGGACTAGCAGGCGATACGCAGTATTTT. Its protein is CASSITGLAGDTQYF. J is TRBJ2-3 and V is TRBV19, with 9 bases identical to TRBD2. The length of the CDR3 is 15 residues. Germline CDR1 is LNHDA and CDR2 is SQIVND (reference sequence). Trimming took 2 bases from V and 6 from J; bases not matched to a gene: 6.

The chain is built from TRBV30 and TRBJ2-1; TRBD1 might be the D (5 bases). The germline V gene has CDR1 GTSNPN and CDR2 SVGIG (reference sequence). This CDR3 spans 14 amino acids. Between the trimmed V and J ends, which lost 3 bases and 4 bases, there was a span of 13 bases. The CDR3 DNA sequence: TGTGCCTGGAGCACAGGAGATTTTTACAATGAGCAGTTCTTC. It specifies CAWSTGDFYNEQFF.

V and J are TRBV6-1 and TRBJ2-5; no firm D call. The closer fit of TRBJ2-7 to the DNA end suggests the J call may be wrong. Germline-derived CDR1 and CDR2 are MNHNS and SASEGT. This CDR3 has 15 residues. DNA of the CDR3: TGTGCCAGCAGTGAAGTCATGGATAGCACCTACGAGCAGTACTTC. This gives the protein CASSEVMDSTYEQYF.

V gene TRBV5-1 combines with J gene TRBJ2-5; D uncertain. The ends were cut back, 0 bases at V and 2 bases at J, with 14 bases in the middle. CDR3 size: 16 residues. Germline CDR1 and CDR2: SGHRS and YFSETQ. In nucleotides, the CDR3 is TGCGCCAGCAGCTTGGCCATGGGCAGTAGGCAAGAGACCCAGTACTTC. Its protein product is CASSLAMGSRQETQYF.

The chain is built from TRBV11-2 and TRBJ2-7; D remains unclear. Germline V gene data show CDR1 as SGHAT and CDR2 as FQNNGV. There are 12 residues in the CDR3. V lost 1 base and J lost 4, with 5 bases in between. The CDR3 loop is CASSLARYEQYF. The CDR3 nucleotides are TGTGCCAGCAGCTTAGCCCGGTACGAGCAGTACTTC.

The rearrangement joins TRBV9 to TRBJ1-3; D is uncertain. The CDR3 loop spans 15 amino acids. CDR1 SGDLS and CDR2 YYNGEE come from the germline V gene. Trimming stripped 0 bases from V and 0 bases from J, with 7 bases between. CDR3 in amino acids: CASSVGSGSGNTIYF. The CDR3 DNA reads as TGTGCCAGCAGCGTAGGCTCCGGCTCTGGAAACACCATATATTTT.

This chain connects TRBV14 to TRBJ2-1; D might be TRBD2 (6 bases). CDR1 SGHDN and CDR2 FVKESK come from the germline V gene. V gave up 4 bases and J gave up 3 bases, with 19 bases separating them. This CDR3 is 17 amino acids long. Here the CDR3 DNA reads TGTGCCAGCAGCCCAGTAATTGGGGGGAATCACTACAATGAGCAGTTCTTC. This sequence encodes CASSPVIGGNHYNEQFF. Variable domain in full (rest from reference TRBV14 and TRBJ2-1): EAGVTQFPSHSVIEKGQTVTLRCDPISGHDNLYWYRRVMGKEIKFLLHFVKESKQDESGMPNNRFLAERTGGTYSTLKVQPAELEDSGVYFCASSPVIGGNHYNEQFFGPGTRLTVL.

This rearrangement joins TRBV29-1 to TRBJ2-7; D is possibly TRBD1 (6 bases). The closer fit of TRBJ2-5 to the DNA end suggests the J call may be wrong. Germline V gene data show CDR1 as SQVTM and CDR2 as ANQGSEA. The CDR3 has 11 amino acids. CDR3 bases: TGCAGCGGGGGGCCGAAAGAGACCCAGTACTTC. Its translation: CSGGPKETQYF.

The chain couples TRBV18 to TRBJ2-1; TRBD1 matches 10 bases. This CDR3 region has 14 residues. Germline loops: CDR1 KGHSH, CDR2 LQKENI. The junction had 2 bases not matched to a gene; V was cut back by 3 bases and J by 6 bases. CDR3 region: CASSPRDRGNEQFF. The CDR3 DNA follows: TGTGCCAGCTCACCCCGGGACAGGGGCAATGAGCAGTTCTTC. Drawing the rest from reference TRBV18 and TRBJ2-1, the complete variable domain is NAGVMQNPRHLVRRRGQEARLRCSPMKGHSHVYWYRQLPEEGLKFMVYLQKENIIDESGMPKERFSAEFPKEGPSILRIQQVVRGDSAAYFCASSPRDRGNEQFFGPGTRLTVL.

This chain uses TRBV7-6 with TRBJ2-7, with D maybe TRBD1 (5 bases). This CDR3 has 15 amino acids. Trimming pared 5 bases from V and 0 bases from J, leaving 14 bases between. Per germline, CDR1 SGHVS and CDR2 FNYEAQ. In nucleotides, the CDR3 is TGTGCCAGCAGCCCTCAAGGGGTAAACTCCTACGAGCAGTACTTC. This sequence encodes CASSPQGVNSYEQYF.

The chain recombines TRBV6-4 with TRBJ2-1, with 9 bases that match TRBD2. CDR1 is MRHNA, CDR2 SNTAGT, per germline. The V segment lost 9 bases and the J segment 0 bases; nucleotides outside the gene matches: 12. The CDR3 runs 17 residues. Here the CDR3 DNA reads TGTGCCAGTTACCCTGGCGGGAGGGATAGCTCCTACAATGAGCAGTTCTTC. It specifies CASYPGGRDSSYNEQFF.

J is TRBJ2-2 and V is TRBV6-1, with 12 bases that match TRBD2. Unmatched junction bases numbered 5, after V lost 6 bases and J lost 6 bases. This CDR3 comprises 15 residues. Germline V gene sequence: CDR1 MNHNS, CDR2 SASEGT. In nucleotides, the CDR3 is TGTGCCAGCAGACGACTAGCGGGAGTGCCCGGGGAGCTGTTTTTT. The encoded protein is CASRRLAGVPGELFF.

This chain joins TRBV2 and TRBJ2-3; 7 bases fit TRBD2. The CDR3 runs 14 residues. Germline CDR1 is SNHLY and CDR2 is FYNNEI. The junction had 9 bases not matched to a gene; V was cut back by 8 bases and J by 4 bases. This CDR3 reads CASPRWRESDTQYF. In DNA, the CDR3 is TGTGCCAGCCCGCGTTGGCGGGAGTCAGATACGCAGTATTTT.

This rearrangement joins TRBV2 to TRBJ1-5; the D gene is possibly TRBD1 (5 bases). V shed 11 bases and J shed 2 bases, with 16 bases lying between them. Germline V gene sequence: CDR1 SNHLY, CDR2 FYNNEI. There are 14 residues in the CDR3. The CDR3 DNA reads TGTGCCTGCCGGGGGGATAGAGGCAATCAGCCCCAGCATTTT. It is translated as CACRGDRGNQPQHF. Full variable domain (outside the CDR3, taken from reference TRBV2 and TRBJ1-5): EPEVTQTPSHQVTQMGQEVILRCVPISNHLYFYWYRQILGQKVEFLVSFYNNEISEKSEIFDDQFSVERPDGSNFTLKIRSTKLEDSAMYFCACRGDRGNQPQHFGDGTRLSIL.